The source of this T cell receptor beta chain is a study of blood T cell repertoires in COVID-19. As for the study in general: Sites across the United States, Italy and Spain contributed samples from acute and convalescent COVID-19. From T cells, B-cell-depleted T cells, or PBMCs came the material, which was cDNA or gDNA.

The CDR3 has 14 residues. The junction had 3 bases not matched to a gene; V was cut back by 0 bases and J by 3 bases. CDR1 is SGHNT, CDR2 YYREEE, per germline (reference sequence). As handled by the study authors: For nucleated cells, counts were estimated from reference gene primer amplification. Clones were read by immunoSEQ multiplex PCR, and TCRdb kept only the in-frame ones, dropping some. Clonal size and the V and J genes are those of that table, whereas D and trimming came from the DNA. Of 410,000 or so clones detected, approximately 90% appear once; the ten largest clones hold roughly 1.4%. The receptor was derived from a woman aged 30 to 39 with active or convalescent COVID-19. The chain carries TRBV5-4 and TRBJ2-7; 7 bases match TRBD1. Input material: peripheral blood. The CDR3 DNA reads as TGTGCCAGCAGCTTGGTGGGGACAGACTACGAGCAGTACTTC. Protein: CASSLVGTDYEQYF.